This TCR beta chain was sequenced during a study of response to subunit inactivated influenza vaccine. One entry per CDR3 protein, called by TCRdb with MiXCR from the RT-PCR reads. Seen here are about 480,000 distinct CDR3 sequences, 13% observed once, and the top ten hold around 14%. Many counts were recorded for this clonotype. The CDR3 extends over 15 amino acids. The J segment lost 3 bases and the V segment lost 0 bases, leaving 5 bases of the junction unmatched. Per the germline V gene, CDR1 is SGHKS and CDR2 is YYEKEE (reference sequence). The receptor was derived from a man between 50 and 59 years old who received an inactivated influenza vaccine. V gene TRBV5-5 combines with J gene TRBJ2-7; 8 bases map to TRBD1. Here the sequenced sample was PBMCs from blood, taken more than 35 days after vaccination. The CDR3: CASSLELGQVYEQYF. CDR3 DNA sequence: TGTGCCAGCAGCTTGGAATTGGGACAGGTCTACGAGCAGTACTTC.